The next 8 T cell receptor beta chains were all read from a single sample in a study of blood T cell repertoires in COVID-19 (dated by TCRdb to about 2020). Library preparation employed the immunoSEQ multiplex PCR assay. TCRdb's version of the immuneACCESS table is confined to in-frame rearrangements and falls short of the full clone set. An unresolved V gene accounts for under half of the shortfall where checked; the remainder is of unknown origin. For this sample the table gives 150,000 to 200,000 clones, of which roughly nine tenths were detected only once. Around 1.2% of the sample comes from the top ten. The sequenced sample consisted of PBMCs or T cells enriched from blood (not recorded which). The receptors originated from a human donor with acute COVID-19. The donor label of this sample is uncertain.

The J gene is TRBJ1-5, the V gene TRBV5-1; weak D call: TRBD1 (5 bases). Between the trimmed V and J ends, which lost 1 base and 7 bases, there was a span of 9 bases. CDR3 length: 13 amino acids. Germline loops: CDR1 SGHRS, CDR2 YFSETQ. Written as DNA, the CDR3 is TGCGCCAGCAGCTTGTCAGGGCAACAGCCCCAGCATTTT. Protein product: CASSLSGQQPQHF.

J is TRBJ2-2 and V is TRBV2; TRBD1 is a possible D gene (6 bases). The CDR3 is made up of 14 amino acids. V was shortened by 7 bases and J by 2 bases, with 11 bases between the two germline ends. Germline CDR1 SNHLY, CDR2 FYNNEI. The CDR3 bases are TGTGCCAGCATCGGACAGAGAAACACCGGGGAGCTGTTTTTT. It specifies CASIGQRNTGELFF.

This chain uses TRBV7-2 with TRBJ2-1; D ambiguous. The germline V gene has CDR1 SGHTA and CDR2 FQGNSA. The CDR3 is 16 residues long. V was clipped by 2 bases and J by 0 bases, with 11 bases between them. The CDR3 sequence is CASSLSPRSSYNEQFF. Written as DNA, the CDR3 is TGTGCCAGCAGCTTATCCCCACGCAGCTCCTACAATGAGCAGTTCTTC.

The chain carries TRBV30 and TRBJ1-1; D unclear. CDR3 size: 13 residues. Germline CDR1 is GTSNPN and CDR2 is SVGIG (reference sequence). V was clipped by 1 base and J by 4 bases, with 10 bases between them. CDR3 amino acids: CAWSGEDGTEAFF. The CDR3 DNA sequence: TGTGCCTGGAGTGGGGAGGATGGCACTGAAGCTTTCTTT.

A few counts support this clone. The gene calls are TRBV25-1 and TRBJ1-1; D call uncertain. The CDR3 spans 13 residues. Between the trimmed V and J ends, which lost 4 bases and 3 bases, there was a span of 9 bases. The germline CDR1 and CDR2 sequences are MGHDK and SYGVNS. The CDR3 spells CASSGHTYTEAFF. The DNA for the CDR3 is TGTGCCAGCAGTGGACATACTTACACTGAAGCTTTCTTT.

This rearrangement joins TRBV6-5 to TRBJ1-2, with D tentatively TRBD1 (6 bases). This CDR3 region has 14 residues. Looked up from germline, CDR1 is MNHEY and CDR2 is SVGAGI. Deletions cut 8 bases from V and 3 bases from J, with 16 bases between. The CDR3 DNA reads TGTGCCAGCGGCGAGGGCGGGGGCGACTATGGCTACACCTTC. Its translation is CASGEGGGDYGYTF.

The chain recombines TRBV7-2 with TRBJ1-4; D is undetermined. Germline V CDR1 and CDR2: SGHTA, FQGNSA. This CDR3 has 13 residues. The V and J ends lost 0 bases and 12 bases respectively, with 11 bases between them. The CDR3 sequence is CASSLAWAGELFF. In nucleotides, the CDR3 is TGTGCCAGCAGCTTAGCGTGGGCAGGCGAACTGTTTTTT.

The V and J genes are TRBV4-1 and TRBJ2-2; 7 bases fit TRBD1. V was pared by 0 bases and J by 7 bases, with 17 bases of the junction left unmatched. The germline gives CDR1 MGHRA, CDR2 YSYEKL. The CDR3 covers 19 residues. The CDR3 nucleotides are TGCGCCAGCAGCCAAGAGGGAACAGGGGCGGCCTGGAGGAACGGGGAGCTGTTTTTT. This encodes CASSQEGTGAAWRNGELFF.